A selection of T cell receptor beta chains follows, all from one sample in a study of OX40 agonist ivuxolimab in advanced cancers. Clones were sequenced by immunoSEQ multiplex PCR, and TCRdb holds only the in-frame ones, with some missing. The sample has about 13,000 clones; approximately 85% are singletons. The sequences come from CD4+ or CD8+ T cells sorted from blood, collected in a trial of the OX40 agonist ivuxolimab. The source is an adult with an advanced solid tumor such as melanoma, head and neck, liver or kidney cancer. Each CDR3 is given with its conserved first and last residue. The D gene is left open where the match is weak. Only some rows state a clone size, as once, few, many or a class for expanded clones.

>TRBV21-1|TRBJ1-5|NA|NA
CASSKAGGNSNQPQHF
TGTGCCAGCAGCAAAGCAGGGGGTAATAGCAATCAGCCCCAGCATTTT
>TRBV4-3|TRBJ1-1|NA|NA
CASSKGTEAFF
TGCGCCAGCAGCAAGGGCACTGAAGCTTTCTTT
>TRBV7-2|TRBJ1-2|NA|NA
CASSLVQRAYGYTF
TGTGCCAGCAGCTTAGTGCAGAGAGCCTATGGCTACACCTTC
>TRBV15|TRBJ1-5|NA|NA
CATRGGNQPQHF
TGTGCCACCAGGGGCGGCAATCAGCCCCAGCATTTT
>TRBV9|TRBJ1-2|NA|NA
CASSPPMIRGIYGYTF
TGTGCCAGCAGCCCTCCTATGATTAGGGGGATCTATGGCTACACCTTC
>TRBV7-8|TRBJ1-2|NA|TRBD1
CASSFRLPGTGGDYGYTF
TGTGCCAGCAGCTTTCGGTTGCCCGGGACAGGGGGCGACTATGGCTACACCTTC
>TRBV28|TRBJ2-2|NA|TRBD2
CASSPGTTYTGELFF
TGTGCCAGCAGCCCCGGGACTACCTACACCGGGGAGCTGTTTTTT
>TRBV29-1|TRBJ1-2|NA|NA
CSVASPNYGYTF
TGCAGCGTTGCCAGCCCGAACTATGGCTACACCTTC
>TRBV27|TRBJ2-7|NA|NA
CASSLFPSYEQYF
TGTGCCAGCAGTTTATTCCCAAGCTACGAGCAGTACTTC
>TRBV19|TRBJ1-1|NA|TRBD1
CASSVPPQGGHTEAFF
TGTGCCAGTAGTGTCCCACCCCAGGGGGGGCACACTGAAGCTTTCTTT
>TRBV6-6|TRBJ2-1|NA|NA
CASSYAIYEQFF
TGTGCCAGCAGTTACGCTATCTATGAGCAGTTCTTC
>TRBV4-2|TRBJ2-7|medium-sized|NA
CASSQENHLTNYEQYF
TGTGCCAGCAGCCAAGAGAATCACCTTACGAACTACGAGCAGTACTTC
>TRBV11-1|TRBJ2-7|NA|NA
CATTAGRSEQYF
TGTGCCACCACGGCAGGGCGGAGCGAGCAGTACTTC
>TRBV7-9|TRBJ2-5|NA|NA
CASSELESETQYF
TGTGCCAGCAGCGAACTAGAATCGGAGACCCAGTACTTC
>TRBV6-5|TRBJ2-2|NA|NA
CASSYYEGTTGELFF
TGTGCCAGCAGTTACTATGAGGGTACTACCGGGGAGCTGTTTTTT